Sequencing of this T cell receptor beta chain was carried out in a study of spatial heterogeneity in lung cancer. Study-wide results and caveats: The number of expanded tumor alpha and beta chains correlated with mutation number.

Sample share makes this clonotype medium-sized. Its antigen remains unknown. Germline V gene sequence: CDR1 MNHEY, CDR2 SVGAGI. Trimming left V 8 bases short and J 9 bases short, with 22 bases between. The CDR3 consists of 15 residues. Via MiXCR, TCRdb re-called the 5' RACE reads, giving one row per CDR3 protein. The sample holds about 520 distinct CDR3 sequences; about 24% are singletons and the top ten take 20% to 25%. This sample's time point: sample taken at primary tumor resection. The sample in question was lung tumor tissue, obtained at surgery. The receptor's source is a male donor with early-stage non-small cell lung cancer. The J gene is TRBJ1-4, the V gene TRBV6-5; D remains ambiguous. The CDR3 DNA reads TGTGCCAGCGGAAATCCCGAGACCGGTCAAAAAAAACTGTTTTTT. Translation: CASGNPETGQKKLFF.